This TCR beta chain was sequenced in a study of T cell responses to AZD1222 COVID-19 vaccine. Findings of the study overall: Repertoire sampling occurred only after the peak T cell response. Compared with day 0, the breadth and depth of the Spike-specific TCR repertoire rose significantly after two doses of AZD1222. Seropositive status at baseline applied to only 5 to 7 AZD1222 recipients.

This CDR3 comprises 15 residues. The germline V gene has CDR1 SGHVS and CDR2 FQNEAQ. The V and J ends lost 1 base and 8 bases respectively, with 14 bases between them. A remark on this clone: Its cognate antigen is unknown.

TCRdb's table, derived via immunoSEQ multiplex PCR, lists solely in-frame clones and lacks some. The sample holds some 64,000 clones, roughly 87% seen once. This material consisted of peripheral blood, taken on day 0 of AZD1222 vaccination. The sequence derives from an adult in good health. This rearrangement joins TRBV7-8 to TRBJ2-2; no firm D call. CDR3 sequence: CASSLVDQLIGELFF. The CDR3 DNA is TGTGCCAGCAGCTTAGTCGATCAGCTTATTGGGGAGCTGTTTTTT.